The 14 T cell receptor beta chains listed next were all sequenced from one sample in a study of shared clonotypes between healthy human individuals. Only in-frame clones appear in the TCRdb table, and some are missing; sequencing was by immunoSEQ multiplex PCR. The sample contains 300,000 to 400,000 clones, less than 75% of which appear only once. The sample comprised memory CD4+ T cells sorted from blood. Specified subset: CD45RA-negative fraction. These receptor sequences come from a man aged 30-40 years in good health.

CDR3 sequence: CASSLERRKLFF. The CDR3 DNA is TGTGCCAGCAGCTTAGAACGGCGAAAACTGTTTTTT. This chain uses TRBV11-2 with TRBJ1-4, with unresolved D. Trimming stripped 0 bases from V and 10 bases from J, with 6 bases between. CDR1 SGHAT and CDR2 FQNNGV come from the germline V gene. This CDR3 has 12 amino acids.

This clone was found many times. The rearrangement joins TRBV5-1 to TRBJ2-3, with 8 bases fitting TRBD2. Germline V gene lookup returns CDR1 SGHRS and CDR2 YFSETQ. The CDR3 totals 19 residues. V was clipped by 1 base and J by 3 bases; unmatched bases: 16. The CDR3: CASSLYAPSAGGVTDTQYF. DNA for the CDR3: TGCGCCAGCAGCTTGTACGCGCCTTCGGCGGGAGGAGTAACAGATACGCAGTATTTT.

This chain connects TRBV6-6 to TRBJ2-7, with D perhaps matching TRBD1 (6 bases). This CDR3 comprises 14 residues. V dropped 2 bases and J dropped 5 bases, with 13 bases sitting between them. Germline V gene data show CDR1 as MNHNY and CDR2 as SVGAGI (reference sequence). CDR3 in DNA: TGTGCCAGCAGTTACGGTGGGACAAAGCACGAGCAGTACTTC. It encodes CASSYGGTKHEQYF.

The chain couples TRBV6-5 to TRBJ2-7; TRBD1 agrees at 10 bases. Germline CDR1 reads MNHEY; CDR2 reads SVGAGI. With 6 bases clipped from V and 4 bases from J, the junction kept 9 bases outside the gene matches. The CDR3 contains 15 residues. The CDR3 DNA sequence: TGTGCCAGCAGCCCACCCCGGGACAGGGGTTACGAGCAGTACTTC. Amino acid sequence: CASSPPRDRGYEQYF.

J is TRBJ2-2 and V is TRBV5-1; D possibly corresponds to TRBD2 (5 bases). Germline values: CDR1 SGHRS, CDR2 YFSETQ. This CDR3 spans 15 amino acids. V was cut by 6 bases and J by 2 bases, with 14 bases left in between. The CDR3 nucleotides read TGCGCCAGCACCTCGCGGGCCTTAAACACCGGGGAGCTGTTTTTT. This encodes CASTSRALNTGELFF.

This sequence joins TRBV5-3 and TRBJ2-7; a possible D gene is TRBD1 (6 bases). TRBV5-3 is identified as an open reading frame with a role that is uncertain. The CDR3 extends over 16 amino acids. V was cut by 4 bases and J by 0 bases, with 17 bases left in between. CDR3 DNA sequence: TGTGCCAGAAGCCAGGTGGCTACAGGGTTCTCCTACGAGCAGTACTTC. It is translated as CARSQVATGFSYEQYF.

The chain employs TRBV5-1 and TRBJ2-3; D unclear. Trimming cost V 0 bases and J 2 bases, with 7 bases left between them. CDR3 size: 14 residues. CDR1 SGHRS and CDR2 YFSETQ come from the germline V gene. The CDR3 nucleotides are TGCGCCAGCAGCTTGGGGCAGGACACAGATACGCAGTATTTT. Translation gives CASSLGQDTDTQYF.

In its sample, this clone is medium-sized. The chain is built from TRBV5-4 and TRBJ1-1; D uncertain. This CDR3 has 12 residues. V dropped 0 bases and J dropped 6 bases, with 6 bases sitting between them. From germline, CDR1 is SGHNT and CDR2 YYREEE (reference sequence). In DNA, the CDR3 is TGTGCCAGCAGCTTGGACAGTGCTGAAGCTTTCTTT. As protein: CASSLDSAEAFF.

The chain recombines TRBV5-1 with TRBJ2-1; TRBD1 might be the D (6 bases). The germline V gene encodes CDR1 SGHRS and CDR2 YFSETQ. Trimming left V 0 bases short and J 10 bases short, with 17 bases between. This CDR3 spans 15 amino acids. The CDR3 DNA reads TGCGCCAGCAGCTTGGAGGGACAAGGGCGACAGGAGCAGTTCTTC. Translated, it gives CASSLEGQGRQEQFF.

J is TRBJ1-2 and V is TRBV5-4; TRBD1 matches at 10 bases. The trim removed 0 bases at V and 2 bases at J, leaving 4 bases unmatched. The CDR3 consists of 16 residues. CDR1 is SGHNT and CDR2 is YYREEE in the germline V gene (reference sequence). In nucleotides, the CDR3 is TGTGCCAGCAGCTTGGGGACAGGGGGTTACAACTATGGCTACACCTTC. It yields the protein CASSLGTGGYNYGYTF.

This clone was seen more than once but under ten times. The V call is TRBV19, the J call TRBJ2-7; possibly TRBD1 for D (6 bases). The CDR3 contains 14 residues. The germline V gene encodes CDR1 LNHDA and CDR2 SQIVND (reference sequence). V lost 2 bases to trimming and J lost 6 bases, with 14 bases between them. The CDR3, as DNA: TGTGCCAGTAGTATATACAGGGCCGGAGCCGAGCAGTACTTC. Translating it yields CASSIYRAGAEQYF. Variable domain in full (rest from reference TRBV19 and TRBJ2-7): DGGITQSPKYLFRKEGQNVTLSCEQNLNHDAMYWYRQDPGQGLRLIYYSQIVNDFQKGDIAEGYSVSREKKESFPLTVTSAQKNPTAFYLCASSIYRAGAEQYFGPGTRLTVT.

CDR3 amino acids: CAWGDRAAEKLFF. In nucleotides, the CDR3 is TGTGCCTGGGGGGACAGGGCAGCTGAAAAACTGTTTTTT. This chain links TRBV2 with TRBJ1-4, with 9 nucleotides matching TRBD1. Germline-derived CDR1 and CDR2 are SNHLY and FYNNEI. V lost 11 bases and J lost 7; bases outside the gene matches: 8. The CDR3 spans 13 residues.

The chain employs TRBV9 and TRBJ2-3; D could derive from TRBD1 or TRBD2 (5 bases each). V was cut by 4 bases and J by 2 bases, with 17 bases left in between. Germline loops: CDR1 SGDLS, CDR2 YYNGEE. The CDR3 has 16 residues. The CDR3 reads CASSPLGTRITDTQYF. CDR3 coding DNA: TGTGCCAGCAGCCCTCTAGGGACCCGAATCACAGATACGCAGTATTTT.

The gene calls are TRBV23-1 and TRBJ2-3, with D unresolved. TRBV23-1 is an open reading frame, and its role is uncertain. Trimming stripped 4 bases from V and 0 bases from J, with 17 bases between. CDR3 length equals 17 residues. CDR3 amino acids: CASSRLNSMSSTDTQYF. CDR3 in DNA: TGCGCCAGCAGTCGCCTCAATTCTATGTCTAGCACAGATACGCAGTATTTT.